The subject of this entry is one TCR beta chain. This entry belongs to a study of blood T cell repertoires in COVID-19. Study as a whole: In each case, the material was cDNA or gDNA derived from T cells, B-cell-depleted T cells, or PBMCs.

Original processing methods: Reference gene primer amplification in the assay estimated nucleated cell counts. Produced via immunoSEQ multiplex PCR; TCRdb's table is partial and in-frame only. V, J and clone size are taken as reported in that table, and D and trimming were inferred from the DNA itself. The data show under 200,000 clones, 86% seen once. This CDR3 comprises 17 residues. Losses at the gene ends were 2 bases for V and 0 bases for J; bases not matched to a gene: 10. Sequencing was done on a sample of peripheral blood. The rearrangement links TRBV5-3 to TRBJ1-1; 7 positions agree with TRBD1. TRBV5-3 is annotated as an ORF whose role is uncertain. The sequence was collected from an elderly woman in a cohort sampled during active or convalescent COVID-19. DNA of the CDR3: TGTGCCAGAAGCTTAGATGTGACAGGGAGTATGAACACTGAAGCTTTCTTT. This encodes CARSLDVTGSMNTEAFF.